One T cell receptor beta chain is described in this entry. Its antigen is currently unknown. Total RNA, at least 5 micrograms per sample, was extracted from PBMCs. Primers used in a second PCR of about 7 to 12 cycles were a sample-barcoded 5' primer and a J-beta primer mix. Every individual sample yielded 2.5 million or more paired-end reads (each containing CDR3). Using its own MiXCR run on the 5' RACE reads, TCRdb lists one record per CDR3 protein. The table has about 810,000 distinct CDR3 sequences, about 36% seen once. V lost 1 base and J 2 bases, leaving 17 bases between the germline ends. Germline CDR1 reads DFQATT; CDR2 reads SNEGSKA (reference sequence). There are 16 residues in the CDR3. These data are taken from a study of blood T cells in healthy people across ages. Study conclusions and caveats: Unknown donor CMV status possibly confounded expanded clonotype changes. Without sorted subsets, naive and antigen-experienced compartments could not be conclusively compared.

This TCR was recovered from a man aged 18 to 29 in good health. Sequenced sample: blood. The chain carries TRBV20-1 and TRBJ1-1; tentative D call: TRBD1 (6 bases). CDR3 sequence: CSARAPDRYENTEAFF. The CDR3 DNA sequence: TGCAGTGCTAGAGCCCCCGACAGGTATGAAAACACTGAAGCTTTCTTT.